This T cell receptor beta chain comes out of a study of shared clonotypes between healthy human individuals. This CDR3 region has 15 residues. Per germline, CDR1 ENHRY and CDR2 SYGVKD. Trimming took 2 bases from V and 4 from J; bases not matched to a gene: 7. In the original workflow: ImmunoSEQ only sent back junction sequences with no quality scores, so filtering was done differently. The repertoire was sequenced with immunoSEQ multiplex PCR; TCRdb's copy has only in-frame clones and lacks some. V and J calls and clone size are as listed in that table; D and trimming were resolved from the DNA. The sample holds about 1 million clones; roughly 74% are singletons and the top ten take more than 0.45%.

The sample taken for sequencing was memory CD4+ T cells from PBMCs. Subset: CD45RA-negative fraction. The sequence came from a man between 18 and 35 years old in good health. Some clones in this sample may be carry-over from other donors' samples. The chain has TRBV10-3 and TRBJ1-1, with 7 nucleotides matching TRBD1. For the CDR3, the DNA is TGTGCCATCAGTGAGCCGACAGGGAGGGCCACTGAAGCTTTCTTT. Translating it yields CAISEPTGRATEAFF.